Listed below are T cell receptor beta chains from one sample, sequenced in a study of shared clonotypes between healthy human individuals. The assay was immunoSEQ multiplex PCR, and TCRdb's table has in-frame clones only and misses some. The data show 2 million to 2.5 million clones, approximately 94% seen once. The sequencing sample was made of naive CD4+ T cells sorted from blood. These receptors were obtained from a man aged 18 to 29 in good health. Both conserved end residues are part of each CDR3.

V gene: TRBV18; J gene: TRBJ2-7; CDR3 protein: CASSPAAQGSEQYF
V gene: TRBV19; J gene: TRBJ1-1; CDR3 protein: CASSIDNPWSLNTEAFF
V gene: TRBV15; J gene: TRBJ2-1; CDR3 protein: CATSRGLAGNNEQFF
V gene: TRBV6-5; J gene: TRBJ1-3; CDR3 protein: CASRQTGVGNTIYF
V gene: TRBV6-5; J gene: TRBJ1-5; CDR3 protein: CASSTLQGNQPQHF
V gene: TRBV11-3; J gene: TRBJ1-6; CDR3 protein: CASSLPIWSYNSPLHF
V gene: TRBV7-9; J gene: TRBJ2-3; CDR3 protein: CASSLEITDTQYF
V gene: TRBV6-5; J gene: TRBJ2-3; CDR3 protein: CASSPGLVGTDTQYF
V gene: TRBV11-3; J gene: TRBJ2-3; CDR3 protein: CASSFQGDTQYF
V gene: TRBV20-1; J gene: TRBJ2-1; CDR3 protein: CSALGQEQFF
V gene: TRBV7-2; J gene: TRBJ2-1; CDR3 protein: CASCTGTLERNEQFF
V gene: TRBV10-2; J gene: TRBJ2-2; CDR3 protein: CASNPAGNTGELFF
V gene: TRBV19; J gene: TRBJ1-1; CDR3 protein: CASGRGEMNTEAFF
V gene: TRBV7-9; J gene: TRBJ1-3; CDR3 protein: CASSETGIDTIYF
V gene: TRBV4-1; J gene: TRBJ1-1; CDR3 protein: CASSQGQQNTEAFF
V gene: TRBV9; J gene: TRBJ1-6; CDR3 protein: CASSVTGGGNSPLHF
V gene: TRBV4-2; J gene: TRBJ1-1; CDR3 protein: CASSQDGARTEAFF
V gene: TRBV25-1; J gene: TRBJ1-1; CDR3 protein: CASSETGTNTEAFF
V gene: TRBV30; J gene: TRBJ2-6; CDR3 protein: CAWGRLPTGANVLTF
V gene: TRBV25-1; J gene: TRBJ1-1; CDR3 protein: CAGRTGGRTLNTEAFF
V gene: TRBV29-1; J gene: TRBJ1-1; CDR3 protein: CSVGPLPNTEAFF
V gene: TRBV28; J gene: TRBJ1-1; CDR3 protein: CASSSGVGNTEAFF
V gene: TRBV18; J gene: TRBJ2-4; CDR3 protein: CASSPLQGAAKNIQYF
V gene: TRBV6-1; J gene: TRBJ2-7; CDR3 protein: CASSEVLGPYEQYF
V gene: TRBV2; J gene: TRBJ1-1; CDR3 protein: CASSVETFIQGATEAFF
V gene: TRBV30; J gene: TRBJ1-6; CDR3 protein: CAWSRDRAPNSPLHF
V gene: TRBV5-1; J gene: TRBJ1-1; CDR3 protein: CASSLTDPNTEAFF
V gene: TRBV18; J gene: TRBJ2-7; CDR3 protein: CASSPISGSHEQYF
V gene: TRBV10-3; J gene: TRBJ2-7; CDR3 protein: CAISEAGNEQYF
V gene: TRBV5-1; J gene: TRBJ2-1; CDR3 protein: CASSFQGADYNEQFF
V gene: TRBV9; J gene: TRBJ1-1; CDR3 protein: CASSVMGNTEAFF
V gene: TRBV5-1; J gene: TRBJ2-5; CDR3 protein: CASSPGMIQETQYF
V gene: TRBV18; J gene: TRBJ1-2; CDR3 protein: CASSALKGFDPGGYTF
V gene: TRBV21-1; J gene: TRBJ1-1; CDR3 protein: CASSKGRDCTEAFF
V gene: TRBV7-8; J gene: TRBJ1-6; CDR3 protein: CASSTEGAGSPLHF
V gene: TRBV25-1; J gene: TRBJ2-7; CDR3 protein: CASSESRGLRNEQYF
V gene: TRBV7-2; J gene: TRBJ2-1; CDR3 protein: CASSLQTGDRGNNEQFF
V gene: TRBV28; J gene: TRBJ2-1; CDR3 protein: CASTLGLLYNEQFF
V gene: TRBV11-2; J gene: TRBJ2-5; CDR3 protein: CASSLSLTQYF
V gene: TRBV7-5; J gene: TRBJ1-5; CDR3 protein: CARSLDTELSQPQHF
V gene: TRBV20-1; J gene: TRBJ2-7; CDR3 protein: CSARLWGEQYF
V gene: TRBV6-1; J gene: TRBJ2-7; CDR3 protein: CASQWGSLSYEQYF
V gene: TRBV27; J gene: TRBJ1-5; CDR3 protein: CASRTSELQPQHF
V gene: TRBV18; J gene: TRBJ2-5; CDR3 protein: CASSPGSQETQYF
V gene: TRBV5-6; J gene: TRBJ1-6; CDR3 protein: CASSLFWALRDSPLHF
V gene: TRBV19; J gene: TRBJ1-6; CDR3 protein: CASSFRDRKNSPLHF
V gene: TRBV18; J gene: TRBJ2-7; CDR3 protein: CASSPPGGQNYEQYF
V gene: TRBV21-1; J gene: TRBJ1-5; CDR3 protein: CASSGECAGRQPQHF
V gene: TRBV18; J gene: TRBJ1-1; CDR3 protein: CASSLSGNLRGDTEAFF
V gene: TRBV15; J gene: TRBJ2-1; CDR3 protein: CATSRSSVEQFF
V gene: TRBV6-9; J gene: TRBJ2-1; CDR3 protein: CASTSGTGDNNEQFF
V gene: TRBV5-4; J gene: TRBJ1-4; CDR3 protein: CASSSPGEKLFF
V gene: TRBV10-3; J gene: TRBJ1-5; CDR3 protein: CAISESKGTAAQPQHF
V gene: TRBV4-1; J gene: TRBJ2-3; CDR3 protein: CASSQYLGGGLPDTQYF
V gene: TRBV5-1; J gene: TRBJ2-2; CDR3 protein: CASSLEASGTGELFF
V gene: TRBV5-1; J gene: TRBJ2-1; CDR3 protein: CASSLEVLANEQFF
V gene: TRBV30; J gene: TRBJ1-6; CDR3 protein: CAWSDPTGIPLHF
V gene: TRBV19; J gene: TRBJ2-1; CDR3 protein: CASSMTSGENEQFF
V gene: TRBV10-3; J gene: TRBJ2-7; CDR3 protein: CAISETGTGGSEQYF
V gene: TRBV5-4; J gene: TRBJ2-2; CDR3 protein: CASSSPTSGLAGELFF